The 10 T cell receptor beta chains below were found in one sample sequenced in a study of cytomegalovirus exposure and HLA in healthy donors. A multiplex PCR was run with 60 Vbeta primers and 13 Jbeta primers. This table comes from immunoSEQ multiplex PCR, and its TCRdb copy is limited to in-frame clones, with some not included. The sample shows roughly 99,000 clones, 73% of them seen only once. Sequenced: PBMCs. The receptor source for this set is a man aged 30 to 39 in good health and CMV-seronegative.

The chain employs TRBV28 and TRBJ1-1, with TRBD1 identical over 7 bases. CDR3 length equals 15 residues. The V gene's germline CDR1 is MDHEN and CDR2 SYDVKM. The V gene end was trimmed by 6 bases and the J gene end by 0 bases; junction bases not matched to a gene: 7. CDR3 in DNA: TGTGCCAGCAGCGCAGGGGGTGGCATGAACACTGAAGCTTTCTTT. This gives the protein CASSAGGGMNTEAFF.

This rearrangement joins TRBV27 to TRBJ2-7; 7 positions agree with TRBD2. The germline CDR1 and CDR2 sequences are MNHEY and SMNVEV (reference sequence). The CDR3 runs 15 residues. V was clipped by 4 bases and J by 4 bases; unmatched bases: 10. CDR3 sequence reads: CASSSYGGGSYEQYF. The CDR3 DNA reads TGTGCCAGCAGTTCTTACGGGGGAGGGAGTTACGAGCAGTACTTC.

The chain has TRBV5-6 and TRBJ1-1; 7 positions agree with TRBD1. The CDR3 runs to 15 residues. From germline, CDR1 is SGHDT and CDR2 YYEEEE. After removal of 2 bases from V and 1 base from J, the junction contained 5 bases not matched to a gene. CDR3 in amino acids: CASSLIAGGNTEAFF. The CDR3 DNA reads TGTGCCAGCAGCTTAATTGCAGGGGGGAACACTGAAGCTTTCTTT. Variable domain in full (rest from reference TRBV5-6 and TRBJ1-1): DAGVTQSPTHLIKTRGQQVTLRCSPKSGHDTVSWYQQALGQGPQFIFQYYEEEERQRGNFPDRFSGHQFPNYSSELNVNALLLGDSALYLCASSLIAGGNTEAFFGQGTRLTVV.

The rearrangement links TRBV14 to TRBJ2-5, with TRBD2 matching over 13 bases. CDR1 SGHDN and CDR2 FVKESK come from the germline V gene. This CDR3 has 15 amino acids. V shed 5 bases, J shed 5 bases, and the junction held 5 bases outside the gene matches. The CDR3 region has the DNA TGTGCCAGCAGCGCCCGACTAGCGGGAGGTGAGACCCAGTACTTC. As protein: CASSARLAGGETQYF.

The genes are TRBV6-1 and TRBJ2-7, with 8 positions matching TRBD2. CDR3 length: 15 residues. Germline V CDR1 and CDR2: MNHNS, SASEGT. Germline trimming cut 5 bases from V and 7 bases from J; bases unmatched to any gene: 13. CDR3 nucleotides: TGTGCCAGCAGTACCCGGGGGGGTAGGTTAGATGAGCAGTACTTC. This gives the protein CASSTRGGRLDEQYF.

This chain uses TRBV15 with TRBJ2-1, with a tentative D call TRBD2 (5 bases). The CDR3 sequence is 15 residues long. CDR1 is LNHNV, CDR2 YYDKDF, per germline (reference sequence). With 3 bases removed from V and 8 bases from J, the gap between germline ends came to 17 bases. The CDR3 sequence is CATSSTSFSSDEQFF. CDR3 bases: TGTGCCACCAGCAGCACTAGTTTTTCCTCCGATGAGCAGTTCTTC.

The chain recombines TRBV27 with TRBJ1-2; possible D gene TRBD1, 5 bases. This CDR3 spans 13 amino acids. V was clipped by 6 bases and J by 5 bases, with 13 bases between them. Germline CDR1 reads MNHEY; CDR2 reads SMNVEV (reference sequence). CDR3 sequence reads: CASSLGQPYGYTF. The CDR3 DNA reads TGTGCCAGCAGCCTCGGACAACCTTATGGCTACACCTTC.

This chain links TRBV5-8 with TRBJ1-2; TRBD1 might be the D (5 bases). The CDR3 runs 13 residues. Trimming removed 4 bases from V and 10 bases from J, with 17 bases in between. Germline lookup yields CDR1 SGHTS and CDR2 YDEGEE. CDR3 sequence (DNA): TGTGCCAGCAGCATTACCAGGGCTGGAGTCTACACCTTC. It translates to CASSITRAGVYTF.

This clone turned up a few times. The V and J genes are TRBV7-3 and TRBJ2-2; 7 nucleotides line up with TRBD1. Germline loops: CDR1 SGHTA, CDR2 FQGTGA. This CDR3 contains 16 residues. V trimming: 5 bases; J trimming: 1 base; junction bases outside the gene matches: 7. CDR3 DNA sequence: TGTGCCAGCAGCGATAACAGGGGTGGGAACACCGGGGAGCTGTTTTTT. Translated: CASSDNRGGNTGELFF.

The chain links TRBV10-2 to TRBJ2-7; maybe TRBD1 (6 bases). Per the germline V gene, CDR1 is WSHSY and CDR2 is SAAADI. This CDR3 is 14 amino acids long. V was shortened by 0 bases and J by 2 bases, with 8 bases between the two germline ends. The CDR3 DNA reads as TGCGCCAGCAGTGAGTCAACAGGGACCTACGAGCAGTACTTC. Residues: CASSESTGTYEQYF.